This T cell receptor (beta chain) was profiled in a study of T-cell reconstitution after alpha-beta-depleted transplantation in children. This clonotype was seen more than once but under ten times. The CDR3 has 17 amino acids. The germline V and J ends were trimmed by 1 base and 8 bases, with 22 bases remaining between them. Per germline, CDR1 SGHRS and CDR2 YFSETQ. The authors prepared the TCRbeta library with unique molecular identifiers. TCRdb passed the PCR reads through MiXCR, listing each CDR3 protein once. This repertoire shows 400,000 to 500,000 distinct CDR3 sequences, roughly 11% found once; its top ten account for about 5%.

The rearrangement links TRBV5-1 to TRBJ2-1; D possibly corresponds to TRBD1 (6 bases). Sequencing was performed on PBMCs from the stem cell graft donor, taken from the stem cell graft. The receptor was isolated from a human donor who donated a stem cell graft to a child with acute myeloid leukemia. CDR3 DNA sequence: TGCGCCAGCAGCTTGCAATTTGGACAGTCTTTTTCCTATGAGCAGTTCTTC. Translating it yields CASSLQFGQSFSYEQFF.